The 32 T cell receptor beta chains below were found in one sample sequenced in a study of post-analysis software for immune sequencing data. Study-wide results and limits: TRBV segments more frequent in patients than in controls numbered roughly 5 and included TRBV5-6, TRBV5-1 and TRBV20-1.

These receptors have no identified antigens. TCR beta cDNA libraries included unique molecular identifiers. MiXCR, run by TCRdb on the PCR reads, gives a single entry per CDR3 protein. The sample has almost 700,000 distinct CDR3 sequences, approximately 59% seen once. The specimen sequenced was blood. All receptors derive from a girl between 2 and 10 years old with multiple sclerosis.

The rearrangement links TRBV28 to TRBJ1-1; the match to TRBD1 covers 10 bases. Germline CDR1 is MDHEN and CDR2 is SYDVKM. This CDR3 has 16 residues. J was trimmed by 1 base and V by 7 bases; bases with no gene match: 9. The CDR3 DNA follows: TGTGCCAGCACCGCTTGGGACAGGGGATGGAACACTGAAGCTTTCTTT. Protein sequence: CASTAWDRGWNTEAFF. Using reference TRBV28 and TRBJ1-1 for the parts outside the CDR3, the full variable domain is DVKVTQSSRYLVKRTGEKVFLECVQDMDHENMFWYRQDPGLGLRLIYFSYDVKMKEKGDIPEGYSVSREKKERFSLILESASTNQTSMYLCASTAWDRGWNTEAFFGQGTRLTVV.

The chain recombines TRBV5-1 with TRBJ2-3, with 12 bases aligning to TRBD2. Per germline, CDR1 SGHRS and CDR2 YFSETQ. The CDR3 contains 19 residues. The ends lost 0 bases at V and 4 bases at J; junction bases unmatched: 12. The DNA for the CDR3 is TGCGCCAGCAGCTTGGGACTAGCGGGAGCTGCCCCGGGCGCAGATACGCAGTATTTT. Its protein product is CASSLGLAGAAPGADTQYF.

The chain carries TRBV12-3 or TRBV12-4 and TRBJ1-1; D is unclear. CDR3 length equals 14 residues. V dropped 3 bases and J dropped 1 base, with 9 bases sitting between them. The CDR3 DNA sequence: TGTGCCAGCAGTTTTAATAAAGCGAACACTGAAGCTTTCTTT. Amino acids: CASSFNKANTEAFF.

There are a few counts of this clonotype. The chain is built from TRBV29-1 and TRBJ2-3; 16 positions match TRBD2. Germline values: CDR1 SQVTM, CDR2 ANQGSEA. V dropped 7 bases and J dropped 6; count of bases not matched to a gene: 10. The CDR3 runs to 16 residues. The CDR3 is CSAPGLAGGSPDTQYF. CDR3 sequence (DNA): TGCAGCGCCCCGGGACTAGCGGGGGGGTCCCCGGATACGCAGTATTTT.

This clonotype was observed a handful of times. V and J are TRBV6-5 and TRBJ2-5, with 7 bases identical to TRBD1. The CDR3 spans 17 residues. Losses at the gene ends were 0 bases for V and 1 base for J; bases not matched to a gene: 8. Germline V gene sequence: CDR1 MNHEY, CDR2 SVGAGI. The CDR3 DNA follows: TGTGCCAGCAGTTACTCATGGTCAGGGACAGCCCAAGAGACCCAGTACTTC. This translates into CASSYSWSGTAQETQYF.

The chain uses TRBV7-9 and TRBJ2-7, with 8 positions matching TRBD1. Unmatched junction bases numbered 3, after V lost 0 bases and J lost 2 bases. In germline, CDR1 is SEHNR, CDR2 FQNEAQ (reference sequence). This CDR3 has 15 residues. The CDR3 DNA reads TGTGCCAGCAGCTTAGCTAGGGGACAGGCCTACGAGCAGTACTTC. This codes for CASSLARGQAYEQYF.

This chain joins TRBV10-2 and TRBJ2-2; 7 bases fit TRBD2. CDR1 is WSHSY and CDR2 is SAAADI in the germline V gene. Unmatched junction bases numbered 3, after V lost 8 bases and J lost 0 bases. This CDR3 has 14 amino acids. CDR3 nucleotide sequence: TGCGCCAGCTGGGGACTAACGAACACCGGGGAGCTGTTTTTT. Protein sequence: CASWGLTNTGELFF.

This clonotype was counted only a few times. V and J are TRBV10-3 and TRBJ2-6, with unresolved D. CDR3 length: 14 residues. The V end lost 0 bases, the J end lost 3 bases, and 3 bases lay between the germline ends. Germline CDR1 ENHRY, CDR2 SYGVKD. The CDR3 nucleotides read TGTGCCATCAGTGAGTCGAGTGGGGCCAACGTCCTGACTTTC. Its protein is CAISESSGANVLTF.

This rearrangement joins TRBV1 to TRBJ2-5; the table's D call, TRBD1, has no DNA check behind it. The DNA end lines up better with TRBJ2-7; the J call may be wrong. TRBV1 is an annotated pseudogene. The CDR3 has 15 residues. The CDR3 region is CTSSQVRADLYEQYF. The CDR3, as DNA: TGCACCAGCAGCCAAGTCAGGGCAGACCTTTACGAGCAGTACTTC.

The chain uses TRBV6-5 and TRBJ1-2; 10 nucleotides agree with TRBD1. Per the germline V gene, CDR1 is MNHEY and CDR2 is SVGAGI. J gave up 4 bases and V 4 bases, and 6 bases lay outside the gene matches. The CDR3 totals 15 residues. The DNA of the CDR3 is TGTGCCAGCAGTTCCCGGACAGGGGGGGTCTATGGCTACACCTTC. It specifies CASSSRTGGVYGYTF.

At least ten counts were recorded for this clonotype. This rearrangement joins TRBV10-3 to TRBJ2-1; D unclear. The CDR3 is made up of 14 amino acids. Germline V gives CDR1 ENHRY, CDR2 SYGVKD. The germline V and J ends were trimmed by 9 bases and 4 bases, with 16 bases remaining between them. The CDR3 loop is CAIDRGGEYNEQFF. As DNA, the CDR3 is TGTGCCATTGACCGTGGTGGAGAATACAATGAGCAGTTCTTC.

This clonotype was counted a few times. The J gene is TRBJ2-1, the V gene TRBV7-2; the match to TRBD1 covers 8 bases. Losses at the gene ends were 5 bases for V and 6 bases for J; bases not matched to a gene: 9. The germline V gene encodes CDR1 SGHTA and CDR2 FQGNSA. The CDR3 covers 15 residues. The CDR3 region is CASSLEGTGGNEQFF. The CDR3 DNA sequence: TGTGCCAGCAGCCTAGAGGGGACAGGAGGCAATGAGCAGTTCTTC.

The V and J genes are TRBV20-1 and TRBJ2-3; 9 bases agree with TRBD2. V lost 2 bases, J lost 4 bases, and 7 bases stayed unmatched. CDR3 length: 15 amino acids. Germline CDR1 reads DFQATT; CDR2 reads SNEGSKA (reference sequence). CDR3 DNA sequence: TGCAGTGCTAGATCAATAGCGGGGGCGGCAGATACGCAGTATTTT. Translated, it gives CSARSIAGAADTQYF.

The V gene is TRBV18, the J gene TRBJ2-5; 8 bases fit TRBD2. Germline V gene data show CDR1 as KGHSH and CDR2 as LQKENI. V shed 3 bases, J shed 5 bases, and the junction held 8 bases outside the gene matches. The length of the CDR3 is 15 residues. This CDR3 reads CASSPEAGGAETQYF. The CDR3 bases are TGTGCCAGCTCACCGGAGGCGGGGGGCGCGGAGACCCAGTACTTC.

This clonotype was seen only a few times. The gene calls are TRBV6-1 and TRBJ1-5, with 9 positions matching TRBD1. Trimming removed 7 bases from V and 6 bases from J; junction bases left unmatched: 7. The CDR3 sequence is 14 residues long. The germline V gene encodes CDR1 MNHNS and CDR2 SASEGT. This CDR3 is CASTRTGEGQPQHF. CDR3 nucleotide sequence: TGTGCCAGCACCCGGACAGGGGAGGGTCAGCCCCAGCATTTT.

The V call is TRBV12-3 or TRBV12-4, the J call TRBJ2-3; D unresolved. The CDR3 is 12 amino acids. V gave up 4 bases and J gave up 6 bases, with 8 bases separating them. CDR3 bases: TGTGCCAGCAGTTCTCATGGGGATACGCAGTATTTT. This encodes CASSSHGDTQYF.

The chain carries TRBV4-1 and TRBJ1-2; D unresolved. CDR3 length equals 15 residues. The germline gives CDR1 MGHRA, CDR2 YSYEKL. The V and J ends lost 1 base and 0 bases respectively, with 9 bases between them. DNA for the CDR3: TGCGCCAGCAGCCAAGTTTCAGAGACTAACTATGGCTACACCTTC. Its protein is CASSQVSETNYGYTF.

V usage is TRBV10-2 and J usage is TRBJ2-3; 8 bases align to TRBD1. Germline CDR1 WSHSY, CDR2 SAAADI. With 3 bases clipped from V and 0 bases from J, the junction kept 2 bases outside the gene matches. CDR3 size: 15 residues. Here the CDR3 reads CASSDRGLSTDTQYF. For the CDR3, the DNA is TGCGCCAGCAGTGACAGGGGGCTGAGCACAGATACGCAGTATTTT.

The rearrangement uses TRBV5-6 and TRBJ2-1; TRBD2 matches 11 bases. The CDR3 has 15 residues. Trimming cost V 1 base and J 6 bases; bases outside gene matches: 3. The germline V gene encodes CDR1 SGHDT and CDR2 YYEEEE. CDR3 sequence reads: CASSLQGLAANEQFF. CDR3 coding DNA: TGTGCCAGCAGCTTGCAGGGACTAGCGGCCAATGAGCAGTTCTTC.

This clonotype has only a few counts. The rearrangement joins TRBV7-9 to TRBJ1-1; the D is unclear. The CDR3 has 12 residues. Trimming pared 5 bases from V and 6 bases from J, leaving 10 bases between. CDR1 SEHNR and CDR2 FQNEAQ come from the germline V gene (reference sequence). CDR3 sequence (DNA): TGTGCCAGCAGCCCATTAATCCCTGAAGCTTTCTTT. Residues: CASSPLIPEAFF.

The chain employs TRBV7-9 and TRBJ1-2, with D possibly matching TRBD1 (5 bases). Trimming shortened V by 5 bases and J by 3 bases, and 13 bases separated the two germline ends. Germline assignment: CDR1 SEHNR and CDR2 FQNEAQ (reference sequence). The CDR3 spans 14 residues. In DNA form, the CDR3 reads TGTGCCAGCAGCACCGGGACGAATCACTATGGCTACACCTTC. Translated, it gives CASSTGTNHYGYTF.

The chain couples TRBV12-3 or TRBV12-4 to TRBJ1-1; D remains unclear. V lost 5 bases and J 11 bases, leaving 15 bases between the germline ends. The CDR3 is 12 amino acids. The CDR3 sequence is CASSPRETLAFF. The DNA of the CDR3 is TGTGCCAGCAGTCCCCGGGAGACCCTTGCTTTCTTT.

The V gene is TRBV27, the J gene TRBJ2-3, with D perhaps TRBD1 (5 bases). The V gene's germline CDR1 is MNHEY and CDR2 SMNVEV (reference sequence). V lost 2 bases to trimming and J lost 7 bases, with 7 bases between them. The CDR3 length is 12 residues. The CDR3 DNA reads as TGTGCCAGCAGTTTAGGGGCATATACGCAGTATTTT. Protein product: CASSLGAYTQYF.

The rearrangement joins TRBV6-5 to TRBJ1-5, with D perhaps TRBD1 (6 bases). CDR3 size: 14 residues. Per the germline V gene, CDR1 is MNHEY and CDR2 is SVGAGI. V was shortened by 6 bases and J by 0 bases, with 9 bases between the two germline ends. The CDR3 loop is CASRRQDSNQPQHF. CDR3 coding DNA: TGTGCCAGCAGGAGACAGGATAGCAATCAGCCCCAGCATTTT.

The chain joins TRBV10-3 to TRBJ1-6; D remains unclear. Germline CDR1 reads ENHRY; CDR2 reads SYGVKD. The CDR3 sequence is 14 residues long. Trimming removed 7 bases at V and 0 bases at J, with 7 bases between. CDR3 coding DNA: TGTGCCATCATCGGCAGCTCCTATAATTCACCCCTCCACTTT. This translates into CAIIGSSYNSPLHF.

The chain recombines TRBV29-1 with TRBJ2-7, with D unclear. Trimming cost V 7 bases and J 3 bases, with 7 bases left between them. Germline CDR1 is SQVTM and CDR2 is ANQGSEA. CDR3 size: 10 residues. Here the CDR3 reads CSALNYEQYF. As DNA, the CDR3 is TGCAGCGCCCTTAACTACGAGCAGTACTTC.

V usage is TRBV29-1 and J usage is TRBJ1-2, with 10 bases lining up with TRBD1. The CDR3 loop spans 15 amino acids. The V gene's germline CDR1 is SQVTM and CDR2 ANQGSEA. After removal of 5 bases from V and 2 bases from J, the junction contained 8 bases not matched to a gene. Written as DNA, the CDR3 is TGCAGCGTTCCTAGACAGGGGGCACTCAACTATGGCTACACCTTC. This translates into CSVPRQGALNYGYTF.

This clonotype was detected only a few times. The J gene is TRBJ2-1, the V gene TRBV9; perhaps TRBD1 as D (5 bases). Germline assignment: CDR1 SGDLS and CDR2 YYNGEE. The V end lost 0 bases, the J end lost 0 bases, and 7 bases lay between the germline ends. This CDR3 comprises 15 residues. In nucleotides, the CDR3 is TGTGCCAGCAGCGTAGGGCAGGGCTCCTACAATGAGCAGTTCTTC. Translation gives CASSVGQGSYNEQFF. Supplemented by reference TRBV9 and TRBJ2-1, the full variable domain reads DSGVTQTPKHLITATGQRVTLRCSPRSGDLSVYWYQQSLDQGLQFLIQYYNGEERAKGNILERFSAQQFPDLHSELNLSSLELGDSALYFCASSVGQGSYNEQFFGPGTRLTVL.

A few counts support this clonotype. This chain connects TRBV7-8 to TRBJ2-5; D remains ambiguous. Between the trimmed V and J ends, which lost 5 bases and 5 bases, there was a span of 21 bases. This CDR3 is 16 amino acids long. CDR1 is SGHVS and CDR2 is FQNEAQ in the germline V gene. This CDR3 is CASSARRFSLGETQYF. DNA of the CDR3: TGTGCCAGCAGCGCCCGGCGGTTCTCCCTAGGGGAGACCCAGTACTTC.

The rearrangement joins TRBV3-1 to TRBJ2-5, with D perhaps assigned TRBD1 or TRBD2 (5 bases each). V lost 4 bases, J lost 5 bases, and 14 bases lay in between. Germline CDR1 is LGHDT and CDR2 is YNNKEL (reference sequence). CDR3 length equals 14 residues. The CDR3 loop is CASSPGTSEETQYF. DNA for the CDR3: TGTGCCAGCAGCCCCGGGACCAGCGAGGAGACCCAGTACTTC.

The genes are TRBV6-5 and TRBJ2-1; D is perhaps TRBD1 (6 bases). Between the trimmed V and J ends, which lost 3 bases and 6 bases, there was a span of 9 bases. The CDR3 length is 13 residues. Germline CDR1 and CDR2: MNHEY and SVGAGI. The CDR3 sequence: CASSYAGVNEQFF. CDR3 nucleotide sequence: TGTGCCAGCAGTTATGCAGGGGTCAATGAGCAGTTCTTC.

With respect to this clonotype: The germline gene is not matched at one end of the junction; a read error may be the cause. V is TRBV10-3 and J is TRBJ1-2; maybe TRBD1 (5 bases). The CDR3 length is 14 residues. Germline values: CDR1 ENHRY, CDR2 SYGVKD. The CDR3 region has the DNA TGTGCTATCAGTGTCGAACAGGCGCTCGATGGCTACACCTTC. Amino acid sequence: CAISVEQALDGYTF.